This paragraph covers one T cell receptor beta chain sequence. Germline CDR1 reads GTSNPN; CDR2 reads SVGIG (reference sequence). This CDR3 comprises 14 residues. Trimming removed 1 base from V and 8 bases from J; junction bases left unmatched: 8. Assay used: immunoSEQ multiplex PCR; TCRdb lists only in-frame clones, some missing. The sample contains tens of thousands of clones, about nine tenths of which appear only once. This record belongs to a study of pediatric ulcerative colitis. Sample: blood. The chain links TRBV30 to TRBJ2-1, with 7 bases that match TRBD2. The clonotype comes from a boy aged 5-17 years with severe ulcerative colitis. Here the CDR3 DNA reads TGTGCCTGGAGTGGGGACGGGGGGATGGATGAGCAGTTCTTC. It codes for CAWSGDGGMDEQFF. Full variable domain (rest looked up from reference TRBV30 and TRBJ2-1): SQTIHQWPATLVQPVGSPLSLECTVEGTSNPNLYWYRQAAGRGLQLLFYSVGIGQISSEVPQNLSASRPQDRQFILSSKKLLLSDSGFYLCAWSGDGGMDEQFFGPGTRLTVL.